Following are 27 T cell receptor beta chains from one sample sequenced in a study of OX40 agonist ivuxolimab in advanced cancers. Library generation was performed with the immunoSEQ multiplex PCR assay. What TCRdb holds here is the immuneACCESS table cut down to in-frame rearrangements. Part of the clones is not present; checked against another copy, under half of the missing clones reflect an unresolved V gene, and the others are unexplained. This sample gives fewer than 90,000 clones in total; around nine tenths of them show up just once. The ten largest make up over 2% of the sample. Source: CD4+ or CD8+ T cells sorted from blood, taken in a trial of the OX40 agonist ivuxolimab. The receptors derive from an adult with an advanced solid tumor such as melanoma, head and neck, liver or kidney cancer.

The V and J genes are TRBV5-5 and TRBJ1-2, with a tentative D call TRBD1 (5 bases). CDR3 size: 13 residues. The V end lost 3 bases, the J end lost 14 bases, and 20 bases lay between the germline ends. Looked up from germline, CDR1 is SGHKS and CDR2 is YYEKEE (reference sequence). The CDR3 loop reads CASSSGIDRLGTF. CDR3 in DNA: TGTGCCAGCAGCTCGGGGATCGACAGACTCGGGACCTTC.

The chain employs TRBV7-2 and TRBJ2-3; no firm D call. Germline assignment: CDR1 SGHTA and CDR2 FQGNSA. The CDR3 runs to 15 residues. V lost 4 bases and J 0 bases, leaving 11 bases between the germline ends. CDR3 bases: TGTGCCAGCAGCTCGAGTCGGCAGAGCACAGATACGCAGTATTTT. Its protein is CASSSSRQSTDTQYF.

V gene TRBV18 combines with J gene TRBJ1-1; D unclear. The V and J ends lost 4 bases and 1 base respectively, with 16 bases between them. Looked up from germline, CDR1 is KGHSH and CDR2 is LQKENI. There are 16 residues in the CDR3. This CDR3 reads CASSLTIQHKNTEAFF. Written as DNA, the CDR3 is TGTGCCAGCTCACTCACCATTCAACACAAGAACACTGAAGCTTTCTTT.

This chain connects TRBV6-6 to TRBJ2-7, with 9 bases aligning to TRBD2. Trimming at V came to 3 bases and at J to 3 bases, leaving 0 bases not matched to a gene. Germline values: CDR1 MNHNY, CDR2 SVGAGI (reference sequence). The CDR3 totals 13 residues. The CDR3 DNA reads TGTGCCAGCAGTTATAGCGGGAGCTACGAGCAGTACTTC. Its protein is CASSYSGSYEQYF.

The chain joins TRBV18 to TRBJ1-5; 7 bases fit TRBD1. The CDR3 is made up of 15 amino acids. Germline V gene sequence: CDR1 KGHSH, CDR2 LQKENI. The V gene end was trimmed by 3 bases and the J gene end by 7 bases; junction bases not matched to a gene: 9. This CDR3 reads CASSPTTGAGQPQHF. As DNA, the CDR3 is TGTGCCAGCTCACCTACAACAGGGGCGGGGCAGCCCCAGCATTTT.

This chain connects TRBV28 to TRBJ2-7; possibly TRBD1 or TRBD2 for D (5 bases each). This CDR3 is built from 15 residues. With 6 bases removed from V and 1 base from J, the gap between germline ends came to 16 bases. Germline CDR1 reads MDHEN; CDR2 reads SYDVKM. The CDR3 DNA sequence: TGTGCCAGCAGCTCTGCCGGGACGGTATCCTACGAGCAGTACTTC. Protein product: CASSSAGTVSYEQYF.

Only a few counts were recorded for this clone. The DNA of the CDR3 is TGTGCCAGCGGAATGAACACTGAAGCTTTCTTT. Amino acid sequence: CASGMNTEAFF. This chain links TRBV2 with TRBJ1-1; no reliable D call. V was cut by 8 bases and J by 0 bases, with 4 bases left in between. Per germline, CDR1 SNHLY and CDR2 FYNNEI. The CDR3 sequence is 11 residues long.

This clone was observed a single time. This chain connects TRBV19 to TRBJ2-1; D might be TRBD1 (6 bases). From germline, CDR1 is LNHDA and CDR2 SQIVND (reference sequence). The CDR3 spans 15 residues. V was cut by 3 bases and J by 4 bases, with 13 bases left in between. CDR3 sequence: CASSMMGQTYNEQFF. CDR3 nucleotide sequence: TGTGCCAGTAGTATGATGGGACAAACTTACAATGAGCAGTTCTTC.

J is TRBJ2-1 and V is TRBV2; 8 bases agree with TRBD2. Trimming cost V 9 bases and J 3 bases; bases outside gene matches: 10. Per germline, CDR1 SNHLY and CDR2 FYNNEI. There are 15 residues in the CDR3. For the CDR3, the DNA is TGTGCCAGTAGCGGGGACCGAACTATCTACAATGAGCAGTTCTTC. This gives the protein CASSGDRTIYNEQFF.

This chain uses TRBV6-5 with TRBJ1-3; 7 bases fit TRBD1. The CDR3 is 15 residues long. V lost 0 bases to trimming and J lost 4 bases; unmatched junction nucleotides: 3. Germline CDR1 MNHEY, CDR2 SVGAGI. The DNA of the CDR3 is TGTGCCAGCAGTTACTCGAGGACAGGCGGAAACACCATATATTTT. Protein sequence: CASSYSRTGGNTIYF.

CDR3 loop: CSVVVPFTDTQYF. Here the CDR3 DNA reads TGCAGCGTTGTAGTCCCCTTCACAGATACGCAGTATTTT. This rearrangement joins TRBV29-1 to TRBJ2-3; no reliable D call. CDR1 is SQVTM and CDR2 is ANQGSEA in the germline V gene. V dropped 4 bases and J dropped 2 bases, with 10 bases sitting between them. The CDR3 loop spans 13 amino acids.

This clone showed up just a few times. This chain connects TRBV27 to TRBJ2-2, with TRBD1 identical over 7 bases. There are 13 residues in the CDR3. Germline V gene data show CDR1 as MNHEY and CDR2 as SMNVEV (reference sequence). After removal of 10 bases from V and 3 bases from J, the junction contained 5 bases not matched to a gene. Written as DNA, the CDR3 is TGTGCCACCTGGGACAGATACACCGGGGAGCTGTTTTTT. Residues: CATWDRYTGELFF.

The V and J genes are TRBV19 and TRBJ1-1; tentatively, D is TRBD1 (5 bases). Germline V CDR1 and CDR2: LNHDA, SQIVND (reference sequence). V lost 7 bases to trimming and J lost 5 bases, with 23 bases between them. The CDR3 sequence is 16 residues long. The CDR3 DNA sequence: TGTGCCAGTACCTCGACTGGGGCATATGTATCGACTGAAGCTTTCTTT. It codes for CASTSTGAYVSTEAFF.

The CDR3 is CASQRTSGETQYF. The CDR3, as DNA: TGTGCCAGCCAAAGGACTAGCGGGGAGACCCAGTACTTC. The rearrangement joins TRBV6-6 to TRBJ2-5; 11 nucleotides match TRBD2. The junction had 4 bases not matched to a gene; V was cut back by 8 bases and J by 5 bases. CDR1 and CDR2 (germline): MNHNY, SVGAGI (reference sequence). The CDR3 spans 13 residues.

This CDR3 is CASSTWGAASSTDTQYF. CDR3 DNA sequence: TGTGCCAGTAGTACATGGGGGGCAGCTTCTAGCACAGATACGCAGTATTTT. V gene TRBV19 combines with J gene TRBJ2-3; D is possibly TRBD1 or TRBD2 (6 bases each). Per the germline V gene, CDR1 is LNHDA and CDR2 is SQIVND (reference sequence). This CDR3 has 17 amino acids. The V and J ends lost 4 bases and 0 bases respectively, with 17 bases between them.

The chain combines TRBV19 with TRBJ1-2, with unresolved D. The germline CDR1 and CDR2 sequences are LNHDA and SQIVND (reference sequence). The CDR3 runs 13 residues. The ends were cut back, 8 bases at V and 4 bases at J, with 14 bases in the middle. This CDR3 reads CASGQDVFYGYTF. As DNA, the CDR3 is TGTGCCAGTGGGCAAGACGTGTTCTATGGCTACACCTTC.

This clone was detected once. This chain uses TRBV19 with TRBJ2-3; no reliable D call. Trimming left V 6 bases short and J 8 bases short, with 15 bases between. The CDR3 spans 13 residues. Germline V lookup: CDR1 LNHDA, CDR2 SQIVND (reference sequence). Here the CDR3 reads CASSYTIIGTQYF. Written as DNA, the CDR3 is TGTGCCAGTAGCTACACTATCATAGGTACGCAGTATTTT.

V and J are TRBV10-3 and TRBJ2-3; D is ambiguous. The CDR3 spans 13 residues. The V gene lost 11 bases and the J gene lost 6 bases, with 18 bases spanning the gap. Germline V lookup: CDR1 ENHRY, CDR2 SYGVKD. The CDR3 protein is CAVRSPPSDTQYF. The CDR3 DNA reads TGTGCCGTTAGGTCCCCCCCGAGTGATACGCAGTATTTT.

This chain joins TRBV25-1 and TRBJ2-1; TRBD1 matches 10 bases. J gave up 6 bases and V 2 bases, and 10 bases lay outside the gene matches. Germline V CDR1 and CDR2: MGHDK, SYGVNS. The CDR3 runs 17 residues. CDR3 bases: TGTGCCAGCAGTGAAAAATTCGGGACAGGGGCCCTCAATGAGCAGTTCTTC. Translation gives CASSEKFGTGALNEQFF.

This clone was counted only a few times. The chain carries TRBV4-1 and TRBJ1-2; D not certain. The V and J ends lost 1 base and 8 bases respectively, with 17 bases between them. The CDR3 is 15 residues long. From germline, CDR1 is MGHRA and CDR2 YSYEKL. CDR3 in amino acids: CASSQVGEGRPGYTF. The CDR3 DNA reads as TGCGCCAGCAGCCAAGTTGGAGAAGGTCGTCCCGGCTACACCTTC.

This clone was seen just once. V and J are TRBV18 and TRBJ2-3, with TRBD2 matching over 14 bases. The CDR3 is 17 residues long. J gave up 7 bases and V 3 bases, and 9 bases lay outside the gene matches. Germline lookup yields CDR1 KGHSH and CDR2 LQKENI. The CDR3 coding sequence is TGTGCCAGCTCACCCGGGGGGACTAGCGGGGGCACGAATACGCAGTATTTT. Translated: CASSPGGTSGGTNTQYF.

V usage is TRBV2 and J usage is TRBJ1-2, with 9 bases matching TRBD1. The germline V gene has CDR1 SNHLY and CDR2 FYNNEI. The CDR3 is made up of 15 amino acids. J gave up 6 bases and V 6 bases, and 11 bases lay outside the gene matches. The CDR3 spells CASSPTRTGANGYTF. CDR3 bases: TGTGCCAGCAGCCCTACCAGGACAGGGGCAAATGGCTACACCTTC.

The CDR3 protein is CASSPAGATDTQYF. CDR3 nucleotide sequence: TGTGCCAGCTCACCAGCGGGCGCGACAGATACGCAGTATTTT. The rearrangement uses TRBV18 and TRBJ2-3, with a weak D call TRBD2 (5 bases). The CDR3 has 14 amino acids. V shed 2 bases and J shed 3 bases, with 9 bases lying between them. Germline CDR1 and CDR2: KGHSH and LQKENI.

The rearrangement uses TRBV19 and TRBJ2-3; a possible D gene is TRBD1 (5 bases). Germline CDR1 is LNHDA and CDR2 is SQIVND (reference sequence). V was pared by 7 bases and J by 7 bases, with 33 bases between. This CDR3 comprises 19 residues. The CDR3 reads CASKRSCREAGQVGNTQYF. CDR3 nucleotide sequence: TGTGCCAGTAAGAGGAGTTGCCGCGAGGCAGGGCAGGTAGGAAATACGCAGTATTTT.

The chain is built from TRBV7-3 and TRBJ2-3; D gene ambiguous. The germline V and J ends were trimmed by 3 bases and 0 bases, with 10 bases remaining between them. There are 15 residues in the CDR3. Germline values: CDR1 SGHTA, CDR2 FQGTGA. CDR3 protein: CASSLMPGSTDTQYF. For the CDR3, the DNA is TGTGCCAGCAGCTTGATGCCTGGGAGCACAGATACGCAGTATTTT.

The rearrangement uses TRBV5-1 and TRBJ1-1; no clear D gene. Trimming took off 3 bases at V and 5 bases at J, with 11 bases between the two ends. CDR1 is SGHRS and CDR2 is YFSETQ in the germline V gene. The CDR3 is 13 residues long. CDR3 in DNA: TGCGCCAGCAGCTCTGGGGTCGGGACTGAAGCTTTCTTT. Translated: CASSSGVGTEAFF.

This chain uses TRBV11-3 with TRBJ2-3, with 7 bases lining up with TRBD1. This CDR3 spans 14 amino acids. The trim removed 3 bases at V and 2 bases at J, leaving 2 bases unmatched. CDR1 SGHNT and CDR2 YENEEA come from the germline V gene. CDR3: CASSFGQVTDTQYF. The CDR3 region has the DNA TGTGCCAGCAGCTTCGGACAGGTCACAGATACGCAGTATTTT.